The 32 T cell receptor beta chains given below trace back to one sample, sequenced in a study of T-cell memory formation after mild COVID-19. MiXCR, run by TCRdb on the 5' RACE reads, gives a single entry per CDR3 protein. This sample has approximately 570,000 distinct CDR3 sequences, with approximately 18% found just once. The sample was PBMCs or a T cell subset sorted from them (not recorded which). These receptors came from an adult woman who had mild COVID-19 (a few samples of this study predate the infection). Cell type and time point are not known.

This clonotype was counted between two and nine times. The chain carries TRBV24-1 and TRBJ2-1, with D tentatively TRBD2 (7 bases). The CDR3 length is 16 residues. Trimming took off 1 base at V and 4 bases at J, with 13 bases between the two ends. CDR1 is KGHDR, CDR2 SFDVKD, per germline. CDR3 nucleotides: TGTGCCACCAGTGATTTCGGAGGGGGGGAATACAATGAGCAGTTCTTC. Amino acids: CATSDFGGGEYNEQFF.

J is TRBJ1-6 and V is TRBV2; 9 bases agree with TRBD1. CDR1 and CDR2 from the germline V gene are SNHLY and FYNNEI. The V segment lost 1 base and the J segment 8 bases; nucleotides outside the gene matches: 0. The CDR3 loop spans 14 amino acids. The CDR3 loop reads CASSEGTGDSPLHF. DNA for the CDR3: TGTGCCAGCAGTGAAGGGACAGGGGATTCACCCCTCCACTTT.

A few counts support this clonotype. The chain is built from TRBV20-1 and TRBJ1-2; no firm D call. Trimming removed 0 bases at V and 8 bases at J, with 16 bases between. CDR3 length equals 14 residues. Germline V CDR1 and CDR2: DFQATT, SNEGSKA (reference sequence). The CDR3 here is CSARERFLLVGYTF. In DNA, the CDR3 is TGCAGTGCTAGAGAACGGTTCCTTTTAGTCGGCTACACCTTC.

The rearrangement uses TRBV29-1 and TRBJ2-1; 10 bases are a match to TRBD1. The CDR3 covers 11 residues. Germline V CDR1 and CDR2: SQVTM, ANQGSEA. V shed 2 bases and J 13 bases; nucleotides not matched to a gene: 2. For the CDR3, the DNA is TGCAGCGTTGAAAGGGACAGGGGACAGTTCTTC. Amino acids: CSVERDRGQFF.

This clonotype was counted a few times. This chain joins TRBV6-6 and TRBJ2-3, with 10 bases lining up with TRBD2. J gave up 3 bases and V 6 bases, and 12 bases lay outside the gene matches. The V gene's germline CDR1 is MNHNY and CDR2 SVGAGI (reference sequence). CDR3 size: 17 residues. The CDR3 loop is CASSSTSLAGLTDTQYF. For the CDR3, the DNA is TGTGCCAGCAGCTCAACTTCACTAGCGGGGCTGACAGATACGCAGTATTTT.

The rearrangement joins TRBV12-3 or TRBV12-4 to TRBJ1-1; 7 bases agree with TRBD1. This CDR3 contains 16 residues. V was clipped by 3 bases and J by 0 bases; unmatched bases: 7. The CDR3 coding sequence is TGTGCCAGCAGTTTGGAGACAGGGATCATGAACACTGAAGCTTTCTTT. Residues: CASSLETGIMNTEAFF.

This clonotype occurred a few times. This chain joins TRBV5-1 and TRBJ2-5; D may be TRBD1 (6 bases). Germline-derived CDR1 and CDR2 are SGHRS and YFSETQ. This CDR3 spans 14 amino acids. V lost 4 bases and J lost 4, with 14 bases in between. The DNA for the CDR3 is TGCGCCAGCAGCCAGGGGCTAACGGGAGAGACCCAGTACTTC. It is translated as CASSQGLTGETQYF. Drawing the rest from reference TRBV5-1 and TRBJ2-5, the complete variable domain is KAGVTQTPRYLIKTRGQQVTLSCSPISGHRSVSWYQQTPGQGLQFLFEYFSETQRNKGNFPGRFSGRQFSNSRSEMNVSTLELGDSALYLCASSQGLTGETQYFGPGTRLLVL.

This clonotype has a handful of counts. The rearrangement joins TRBV2 to TRBJ1-1, with no clear D. The CDR3 is 13 residues long. Trimming left V 0 bases short and J 11 bases short, with 13 bases between. CDR1 SNHLY and CDR2 FYNNEI come from the germline V gene. CDR3 nucleotide sequence: TGTGCCAGCAGTGAAGCTAGGAGGGCGAGGGCTTTCTTT. Protein product: CASSEARRARAFF. The whole variable domain, filled in from reference TRBV2 and TRBJ1-1, reads EPEVTQTPSHQVTQMGQEVILRCVPISNHLYFYWYRQILGQKVEFLVSFYNNEISEKSEIFDDQFSVERPDGSNFTLKIRSTKLEDSAMYFCASSEARRARAFFGQGTRLTVV.

The V and J genes are TRBV4-2 and TRBJ2-3; tentatively, D is TRBD2 (6 bases). The length of the CDR3 is 14 residues. The ends were cut back, 4 bases at V and 6 bases at J, with 14 bases in the middle. The germline V gene encodes CDR1 LGHNA and CDR2 YNFKEQ. The CDR3 DNA follows: TGTGCCAGCAGCCTCGGGACTCCGCGGGATACGCAGTATTTT. This codes for CASSLGTPRDTQYF.

The sample holds a few counts of this clonotype. This sequence joins TRBV4-1 and TRBJ2-1; 7 bases are shared with TRBD2. This CDR3 is 14 amino acids long. Germline loops: CDR1 MGHRA, CDR2 YSYEKL. Germline trimming cut 1 base from V and 8 bases from J; bases unmatched to any gene: 5. Here the CDR3 reads CASSQVASGYEQFF. The CDR3 nucleotides read TGCGCCAGCAGCCAAGTAGCTAGCGGCTATGAGCAGTTCTTC.

The chain recombines TRBV4-2 with TRBJ2-3; D may be TRBD2 (5 bases). The CDR3 is 15 residues long. Germline CDR1 is LGHNA and CDR2 is YNFKEQ. The V end was cut by 2 bases, the J end by 0 bases, with 9 bases between. In nucleotides, the CDR3 is TGTGCCAGCAGCCAAAGGACTGGCAGCACAGATACGCAGTATTTT. Encoded protein: CASSQRTGSTDTQYF.

This clonotype was recorded many times. V is TRBV5-1 and J is TRBJ2-5, with a possible D match to TRBD2 (5 bases). This CDR3 comprises 15 residues. Trimming took 4 bases from V and 4 from J, leaving 17 bases between them. From germline, CDR1 is SGHRS and CDR2 YFSETQ. DNA of the CDR3: TGCGCCAGCAGCACCCGAGCCGGTGGGAGAGAGACCCAGTACTTC. This sequence encodes CASSTRAGGRETQYF.

The J gene is TRBJ2-3, the V gene TRBV6-2 or TRBV6-3; D possibly matches TRBD1 or TRBD2 (6 bases each). The length of the CDR3 is 17 residues. V was trimmed by 2 bases and J by 0 bases, leaving 15 bases between them. Germline CDR1 and CDR2: MNHEY and SVGEGT. CDR3 residues: CASSYPGRGPSTDTQYF. Written as DNA, the CDR3 is TGTGCCAGCAGTTACCCCGGACGGGGGCCCAGCACAGATACGCAGTATTTT.

The rearrangement uses TRBV7-6 and TRBJ2-2, with D possibly being TRBD1 (6 bases). In germline, CDR1 is SGHVS, CDR2 FNYEAQ. Deletions cut 4 bases from V and 0 bases from J, with 9 bases between. This CDR3 comprises 15 residues. In DNA form, the CDR3 reads TGTGCCAGCAGCTCGCGGACAGCGAACACCGGGGAGCTGTTTTTT. Its translation is CASSSRTANTGELFF.

This clonotype was observed a handful of times. The J gene is TRBJ2-5, the V gene TRBV20-1; 9 bases match TRBD2. With V trimmed by 6 bases and J by 7 bases, 15 bases remained unmatched. Germline loops: CDR1 DFQATT, CDR2 SNEGSKA (reference sequence). The CDR3 sequence is 15 residues long. CDR3 loop: CSAPKGGRGGGTQYF. DNA of the CDR3: TGCAGTGCCCCTAAGGGCGGGAGGGGAGGTGGGACCCAGTACTTC.

The chain combines TRBV6-2 or TRBV6-3 with TRBJ2-7; TRBD1 might be the D (5 bases). CDR3 size: 14 residues. V lost 7 bases and J lost 4, with 17 bases in between. Germline V gene data show CDR1 as MNHEY and CDR2 as SVGEGT. CDR3 loop: CASNPSTDKYEQYF. The CDR3 coding sequence is TGTGCCAGCAACCCGTCGACGGACAAGTACGAGCAGTACTTC.

A word on this clonotype: Because the CDR3 is missing its conserved closing phenylalanine or tryptophan, this is likely a read error. V and J are TRBV27 and TRBJ1-2; 7 bases are shared with TRBD1. Germline values: CDR1 MNHEY, CDR2 SMNVEV (reference sequence). The CDR3 sequence is 14 residues long. V gave up 5 bases and J gave up 7 bases; unmatched junction bases: 10. The CDR3 DNA reads as TGTGCCAGCAGTGTCTTTGAGGGGGCTAGTGGCTACACCTTA. It is translated as CASSVFEGASGYTL.

The sample holds a few counts of this clonotype. The chain uses TRBV11-3 and TRBJ2-1, with 7 bases matching TRBD2. V trimming: 3 bases; J trimming: 9 bases; junction bases outside the gene matches: 11. Looked up from germline, CDR1 is SGHNT and CDR2 is YENEEA. The CDR3 loop spans 15 amino acids. The CDR3 DNA is TGTGCCAGCAGCTTCTCTCGGGGGGATGTATCTGAGCAGTTCTTC. Its translation is CASSFSRGDVSEQFF.

The genes are TRBV7-7 and TRBJ2-5, with D possibly being TRBD2 (7 bases). Trimming took off 5 bases at V and 4 bases at J, with 14 bases between the two ends. CDR3 length equals 14 residues. Germline V gene data show CDR1 as SSHAT and CDR2 as FNYEAQ (reference sequence). The CDR3 nucleotides read TGTGCCAGCAGCCTCTACGGGGGGCGAGAGACCCAGTACTTC. Its protein product is CASSLYGGRETQYF.

The genes are TRBV12-3 or TRBV12-4 and TRBJ2-1; D may be TRBD1 or TRBD2 (6 bases each). V was cut by 4 bases and J by 4 bases, with 29 bases left in between. The CDR3 is 20 residues long. The CDR3 coding sequence is TGTGCCAGCAGTTCCCCACTAGTTGGGGGGCCCGGCGGTTGGTACAATGAGCAGTTCTTC. Residues: CASSSPLVGGPGGWYNEQFF.

In this sample, this clonotype turned up a few times. This chain uses TRBV12-3 or TRBV12-4 with TRBJ2-7; 8 bases match TRBD1. The CDR3 sequence is 14 residues long. With 6 bases clipped from V and 2 bases from J, the junction kept 6 bases outside the gene matches. The CDR3 coding sequence is TGTGCCAGCAGCGATCCGACAGGGGCCTACGAGCAGTACTTC. Translating gives CASSDPTGAYEQYF.

This clonotype was counted only a few times. V gene TRBV6-2 or TRBV6-3 combines with J gene TRBJ2-7, with D possibly being TRBD2 (6 bases). V lost 2 bases, J lost 3 bases, and 11 bases lay in between. Germline V gene lookup returns CDR1 MNHEY and CDR2 SVGEGT. The CDR3 spans 14 residues. CDR3 DNA sequence: TGTGCCAGCAGTTACCGACGGGAGAACTACGAGCAGTACTTC. Protein sequence: CASSYRRENYEQYF.

The V gene is TRBV6-6, the J gene TRBJ2-5; 8 bases are a match to TRBD1. Looked up from germline, CDR1 is MNHNY and CDR2 is SVGAGI (reference sequence). J gave up 5 bases and V 5 bases, and 13 bases lay outside the gene matches. CDR3 size: 16 residues. CDR3 sequence: CASSTLSSDRDETQYF. The CDR3 region has the DNA TGTGCCAGCAGTACGTTATCCTCGGACAGGGATGAGACCCAGTACTTC.

This clonotype has just a few counts. The chain has TRBV24-1 and TRBJ2-5; D perhaps matches TRBD2 (6 bases). CDR3 size: 15 residues. Germline values: CDR1 KGHDR, CDR2 SFDVKD. V was clipped by 1 base and J by 5 bases, with 13 bases between them. CDR3 sequence: CATSDFGRTMETQYF. CDR3 bases: TGTGCCACCAGTGATTTTGGACGGACTATGGAGACCCAGTACTTC.

This clonotype was seen a few times. The V call is TRBV9, the J call TRBJ2-6, with D maybe TRBD1 (5 bases). CDR3 length: 16 amino acids. Germline CDR1 and CDR2: SGDLS and YYNGEE. V was shortened by 4 bases and J by 1 base, with 12 bases between the two germline ends. As DNA, the CDR3 is TGTGCCAGCAGCCCCCACCAGGGTTCTGGGGCCAACGTCCTGACTTTC. Its translation is CASSPHQGSGANVLTF. Full variable domain (rest looked up from reference TRBV9 and TRBJ2-6): DSGVTQTPKHLITATGQRVTLRCSPRSGDLSVYWYQQSLDQGLQFLIQYYNGEERAKGNILERFSAQQFPDLHSELNLSSLELGDSALYFCASSPHQGSGANVLTFGAGSRLTVL.

This clonotype was counted between two and nine times. This chain connects TRBV11-2 to TRBJ2-2, with 7 bases identical to TRBD2. The CDR3 loop spans 15 amino acids. CDR1 and CDR2 (germline): SGHAT, FQNNGV. Trimming removed 5 bases from V and 7 bases from J; junction bases left unmatched: 10. Here the CDR3 DNA reads TGTGCCAGCAGCCGCCGAACTAGCGCCATCGGGGAGCTGTTTTTT. This codes for CASSRRTSAIGELFF. The full variable domain, rest sourced from reference TRBV11-2 and TRBJ2-2, is EAGVAQSPRYKIIEKRQSVAFWCNPISGHATLYWYQQILGQGPKLLIQFQNNGVVDDSQLPKDRFSAERLKGVDSTLKIQPAKLEDSAVYLCASSRRTSAIGELFFGEGSRLTVL.

The chain combines TRBV11-2 with TRBJ1-5, with TRBD1 as a possible D gene (5 bases). The CDR3 extends over 15 amino acids. Germline V CDR1 and CDR2: SGHAT, FQNNGV. V was cut by 8 bases and J by 4 bases, with 18 bases left in between. CDR3 region: CASPLGGGENQPQHF. The CDR3, as DNA: TGTGCCAGCCCCCTGGGTGGGGGGGAAAATCAGCCCCAGCATTTT.

This chain joins TRBV24-1 and TRBJ2-7; D is unclear. Per the germline V gene, CDR1 is KGHDR and CDR2 is SFDVKD. The CDR3 is made up of 14 amino acids. V was clipped by 2 bases and J by 5 bases, with 12 bases between them. The CDR3 nucleotides read TGTGCCACCAGTGATTCAATGGACGCAAACGAGCAGTACTTC. As protein: CATSDSMDANEQYF.

This clonotype was seen only a few times. This chain links TRBV12-3 or TRBV12-4 with TRBJ2-5; D gene ambiguous. The CDR3 spans 11 residues. V shed 6 bases and J shed 4 bases, with 6 bases lying between them. This CDR3 reads CASRSSETQYF. The DNA of the CDR3 is TGTGCCAGCAGGAGTTCAGAGACCCAGTACTTC.

Only a few counts were recorded for this clonotype. The V gene is TRBV7-9, the J gene TRBJ1-1; TRBD1 is a possible D gene (6 bases). The ends were cut back, 5 bases at V and 1 base at J, with 11 bases in the middle. The CDR3 has 14 residues. Germline CDR1 is SEHNR and CDR2 is FQNEAQ (reference sequence). CDR3 nucleotide sequence: TGTGCCAGCAGCCCGGGACACCCGAACACTGAAGCTTTCTTT. Translating it yields CASSPGHPNTEAFF.

This clonotype has just a few counts. The chain combines TRBV5-1 with TRBJ2-2, with D hard to call. CDR3 size: 12 residues. V lost 7 bases and J lost 6, with 10 bases in between. Germline values: CDR1 SGHRS, CDR2 YFSETQ. The DNA for the CDR3 is TGCGCCAGCCGGAAGGGCTCCGGGGAGCTGTTTTTT. This codes for CASRKGSGELFF.

This chain connects TRBV19 to TRBJ1-4, with TRBD1 matching over 9 bases. The CDR3 sequence is 14 residues long. Germline V lookup: CDR1 LNHDA, CDR2 SQIVND (reference sequence). J lost 7 bases, V lost 5 bases, and 5 bases had no gene match. CDR3 in DNA: TGTGCCAGTAGTCTCGGGACAGGGCTTGAAAAACTGTTTTTT. Translated, it gives CASSLGTGLEKLFF.